This TCR beta chain was sequenced in a study of yellow fever vaccine responses in identical twins. TCRdb analysed the RT-PCR reads with MiXCR anew, one entry per CDR3 protein. The repertoire has about 4,000 distinct CDR3 sequences, 70% to 90% of them found once; the top ten carry around 3.6%. Study outcomes and limitations: Vaccine-induced T cell responses in twins were reportedly observed to appear partly convergent, partly personalized.

A remark on this clonotype: What it recognizes is unknown.

The receptor comes from a woman aged 18-29 years who received the yellow fever vaccine. Sequencing was performed on T cells from blood (PBMCs), unsorted or a sorted subset (not recorded which), taken before or after yellow fever vaccination (not recorded which).

This chain's CDR3 is CSVEETRGLGWGNEQFF. CDR3 coding DNA: TGCAGCGTTGAAGAGACGCGGGGCCTGGGCTGGGGCAATGAGCAGTTCTTC. V is TRBV29-1 and J is TRBJ2-1, with a weak D call TRBD2 (6 bases). The CDR3 has 17 residues. V dropped 0 bases and J dropped 6 bases, with 21 bases sitting between them. The germline CDR1 and CDR2 sequences are SQVTM and ANQGSEA.